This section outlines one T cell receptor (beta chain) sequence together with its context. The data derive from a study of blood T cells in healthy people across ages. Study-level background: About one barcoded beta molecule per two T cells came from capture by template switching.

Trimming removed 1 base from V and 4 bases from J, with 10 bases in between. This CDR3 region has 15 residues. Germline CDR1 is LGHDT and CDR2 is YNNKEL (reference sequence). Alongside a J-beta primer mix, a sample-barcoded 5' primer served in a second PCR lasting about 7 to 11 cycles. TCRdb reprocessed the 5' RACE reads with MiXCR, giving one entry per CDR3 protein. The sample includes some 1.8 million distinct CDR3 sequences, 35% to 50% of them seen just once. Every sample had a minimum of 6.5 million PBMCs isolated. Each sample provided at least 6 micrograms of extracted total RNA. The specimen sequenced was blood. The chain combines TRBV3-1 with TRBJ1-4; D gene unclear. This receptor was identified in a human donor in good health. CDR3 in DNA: TGTGCCAGCAGCCAAGGCTCAGGAGATAATGAAAAACTGTTTTTT. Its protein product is CASSQGSGDNEKLFF.